A single sample gave rise to the 13 T cell receptor beta chains below, sequenced in a study of blood T cell repertoires in COVID-19. Method: immunoSEQ multiplex PCR; TCRdb's copy keeps in-frame clones and lacks some. Counted here are hundreds of thousands of clones, 82% occurring once; the ten biggest clones make up nearly 5%. Sequencing used peripheral blood. Receptor source: a woman of 80 years or more with active or convalescent COVID-19.

V and J are TRBV7-8 and TRBJ1-6; 8 bases line up with TRBD1. The trim removed 5 bases at V and 0 bases at J, leaving 6 bases unmatched. CDR3 length equals 17 residues. Per the germline V gene, CDR1 is SGHVS and CDR2 is FQNEAQ. CDR3 DNA sequence: TGTGCCAGCAGCAAAAGGACAGGGAGCTCCTATAATTCACCCCTCCACTTT. Its protein product is CASSKRTGSSYNSPLHF.

This rearrangement joins TRBV19 to TRBJ1-2; 7 bases agree with TRBD1. Per germline, CDR1 LNHDA and CDR2 SQIVND (reference sequence). V lost 5 bases and J lost 4; bases outside the gene matches: 13. The CDR3 runs 16 residues. The CDR3: CASSPQTGLMGYGYTF. The CDR3 nucleotides are TGTGCCAGTAGTCCGCAGACAGGGCTCATGGGCTATGGCTACACCTTC.

V is TRBV3-1 (or the pseudogene TRBV3-2) and J is TRBJ2-7, with D possibly matching TRBD2 (6 bases). Trimming stripped 0 bases from V and 4 bases from J, with 19 bases between. Germline-derived CDR1 and CDR2 are LGHDT and YNNKEL (reference sequence). The CDR3 length is 17 residues. For the CDR3, the DNA is TGTGCCAGCAGCCAAGACGGCGGGAACCGACGGTTTTACGAGCAGTACTTC. Translating it yields CASSQDGGNRRFYEQYF.

This clone was observed a handful of times. V and J are TRBV5-1 and TRBJ1-4, with unresolved D. This CDR3 region has 14 residues. Germline-derived CDR1 and CDR2 are SGHRS and YFSETQ. Trimming left V 1 base short and J 5 bases short, with 9 bases between. The CDR3 sequence: CASSLSSGNEKLFF. DNA for the CDR3: TGCGCCAGCAGCTTGTCTTCGGGGAATGAAAAACTGTTTTTT.

The chain carries TRBV27 and TRBJ2-4; 7 positions agree with TRBD2. V dropped 1 base and J dropped 9; count of bases not matched to a gene: 3. The CDR3 runs to 13 residues. CDR1 MNHEY and CDR2 SMNVEV come from the germline V gene (reference sequence). The CDR3 nucleotides are TGTGCCAGCAGTTTATGGCGGGAGAGCATTCAGTACTTC. Its protein is CASSLWRESIQYF.

The rearrangement uses TRBV11-3 and TRBJ2-5; 8 positions match TRBD2. The germline CDR1 and CDR2 sequences are SGHNT and YENEEA. The CDR3 is 15 residues long. With V trimmed by 5 bases and J by 5 bases, 10 bases remained unmatched. CDR3 in DNA: TGTGCCAGCAGCCGCCGGGGGGGTTATCAGGAGACCCAGTACTTC. Protein: CASSRRGGYQETQYF.

The V and J genes are TRBV7-6 and TRBJ2-5; 7 nucleotides match TRBD1. Germline lookup yields CDR1 SGHVS and CDR2 FNYEAQ. CDR3 length equals 12 residues. The ends lost 5 bases at V and 14 bases at J; junction bases unmatched: 11. The CDR3 reads CASSPQSGGGYF. The CDR3 DNA reads as TGTGCCAGCAGCCCTCAGTCAGGGGGTGGTTACTTC.

The chain recombines TRBV5-1 with TRBJ1-2; tentatively, D is TRBD1 (5 bases). The CDR3 covers 20 residues. Trimming took 0 bases from V and 6 from J, leaving 30 bases between them. From germline, CDR1 is SGHRS and CDR2 YFSETQ. This chain's CDR3 is CASSLARISGSRGPSDGYTF. The DNA of the CDR3 is TGCGCCAGCAGCTTGGCAAGGATCTCGGGTAGTAGGGGTCCGTCGGATGGCTACACCTTC.

In its sample, this clone was seen once. This sequence joins TRBV28 and TRBJ1-2; 7 bases map to TRBD1. J gave up 4 bases and V 6 bases, and 8 bases lay outside the gene matches. In germline, CDR1 is MDHEN, CDR2 SYDVKM. This CDR3 has 14 residues. Written as DNA, the CDR3 is TGTGCCAGCAGACGGCAGGGGGTTAGCTATGGCTACACCTTC. Translation: CASRRQGVSYGYTF.

V gene TRBV9 combines with J gene TRBJ2-3; 11 nucleotides match TRBD1. The CDR3 sequence is 15 residues long. Germline lookup yields CDR1 SGDLS and CDR2 YYNGEE. The trim removed 0 bases at V and 9 bases at J, leaving 6 bases unmatched. The CDR3: CASSVEGQGALTQYF. CDR3 DNA sequence: TGTGCCAGCAGCGTAGAAGGACAGGGGGCACTGACGCAGTATTTT.

The genes are TRBV5-1 and TRBJ2-2; the match to TRBD1 covers 7 bases. Germline CDR1 reads SGHRS; CDR2 reads YFSETQ. V dropped 0 bases and J dropped 6; count of bases not matched to a gene: 2. This CDR3 region has 14 residues. CDR3 sequence reads: CASSLGTGPGELFF. DNA for the CDR3: TGCGCCAGCAGCTTGGGGACAGGTCCCGGGGAGCTGTTTTTT.

To note about this clone: The sample has other DNA sequences that encode this CDR3 too. The rearrangement links TRBV5-1 to TRBJ2-7; 9 nucleotides align to TRBD1. The CDR3 covers 13 residues. Germline V gene data show CDR1 as SGHRS and CDR2 as YFSETQ. Losses at the gene ends were 4 bases for V and 6 bases for J; bases not matched to a gene: 5. The CDR3 reads CASSPGQGSEQYF. CDR3 bases: TGCGCCAGCAGCCCCGGACAGGGGAGCGAGCAGTACTTC.

This chain links TRBV18 with TRBJ1-3, with D tentatively TRBD1 (5 bases). Trimming took off 3 bases at V and 0 bases at J, with 12 bases between the two ends. This CDR3 contains 16 residues. Germline V CDR1 and CDR2: KGHSH, LQKENI. CDR3 sequence reads: CASSPGGVHSGNTIYF. The CDR3 region has the DNA TGTGCCAGCTCACCCGGGGGAGTGCACTCTGGAAACACCATATATTTT.